This passage covers 10 T cell receptor beta chains from one sample sequenced in a study of OX40 agonist ivuxolimab in advanced cancers. Profiled with immunoSEQ multiplex PCR; TCRdb holds only in-frame clones, not every one. The sample lists roughly 23,000 clones, 75% to 90% occurring once. The specimen was CD4+ or CD8+ T cells sorted from blood, collected in a trial of the OX40 agonist ivuxolimab. Source of these receptors: an adult with an advanced solid tumor such as melanoma, head and neck, liver or kidney cancer.

The chain has TRBV7-2 and TRBJ1-5; D is undetermined. V gave up 1 base and J gave up 1 base, with 11 bases separating them. The CDR3 contains 16 residues. CDR1 is SGHTA, CDR2 FQGNSA, per germline. The CDR3 sequence: CASSLGGVGSNQPQHF. In DNA form, the CDR3 reads TGTGCCAGCAGCTTAGGGGGTGTGGGGAGCAATCAGCCCCAGCATTTT.

This clone was observed a handful of times. The chain has TRBV27 and TRBJ2-3; D gene uncertain. The CDR3 loop spans 13 amino acids. CDR1 is MNHEY, CDR2 SMNVEV, per germline (reference sequence). The germline V and J ends were trimmed by 3 bases and 3 bases, with 7 bases remaining between them. The CDR3 spells CASSFSRTDTQYF. CDR3 nucleotides: TGTGCCAGCAGTTTTAGTAGGACAGATACGCAGTATTTT.

The chain carries TRBV2 and TRBJ2-2; 8 nucleotides match TRBD2. CDR1 is SNHLY and CDR2 is FYNNEI in the germline V gene. J gave up 6 bases and V 6 bases, and 12 bases lay outside the gene matches. This CDR3 is built from 16 residues. The CDR3 nucleotides are TGTGCCAGCAGGACCGGCGGGACTAGTCGGTCCGGGGAGCTGTTTTTT. Its protein is CASRTGGTSRSGELFF.

The chain employs TRBV7-8 and TRBJ2-7; D is possibly TRBD1 or TRBD2 (6 bases each). Per germline, CDR1 SGHVS and CDR2 FQNEAQ. Trimming left V 4 bases short and J 6 bases short, with 13 bases between. CDR3 length: 13 amino acids. The CDR3 coding sequence is TGTGCCAGCAGCTACGGGCCGGGGGCCGAGCAGTACTTC. As protein: CASSYGPGAEQYF.

The chain recombines TRBV6-6 with TRBJ2-7, with D perhaps TRBD1 or TRBD2 (5 bases each). V lost 4 bases and J lost 5, with 18 bases in between. This CDR3 comprises 15 residues. Per germline, CDR1 MNHNY and CDR2 SVGAGI (reference sequence). The CDR3 bases are TGTGCCAGCAGTTCGCCCGGGATAACAGGCAACGAGCAGTACTTC. This sequence encodes CASSSPGITGNEQYF.

V is TRBV2 and J is TRBJ2-5; D is undetermined. Per the germline V gene, CDR1 is SNHLY and CDR2 is FYNNEI. V was shortened by 8 bases and J by 0 bases, with 13 bases between the two germline ends. This CDR3 has 14 residues. The CDR3 DNA is TGTGCCAGCGGAAGGACGCCCTACCAAGAGACCCAGTACTTC. It yields the protein CASGRTPYQETQYF.

The V call is TRBV15, the J call TRBJ2-3, with D uncertain. Germline V gene lookup returns CDR1 LNHNV and CDR2 YYDKDF (reference sequence). V was clipped by 3 bases and J by 0 bases, with 4 bases between them. The CDR3 runs 13 residues. CDR3 DNA sequence: TGTGCCACCAGCAGCACTAGCACAGATACGCAGTATTTT. Amino acid sequence: CATSSTSTDTQYF.

A note on this clone: The same CDR3 arises from other DNA sequences in this sample as well. The chain carries TRBV5-6 and TRBJ1-5, with unresolved D. V lost 0 bases and J lost 4, with 2 bases in between. The CDR3 totals 12 residues. CDR1 SGHDT and CDR2 YYEEEE come from the germline V gene. CDR3 bases: TGTGCCAGCAGCTTGGGGAATCAGCCCCAGCATTTT. It codes for CASSLGNQPQHF.

The chain links TRBV19 to TRBJ2-5; 9 bases agree with TRBD1. The length of the CDR3 is 15 residues. Trimming removed 4 bases from V and 3 bases from J; junction bases left unmatched: 6. Germline V gene data show CDR1 as LNHDA and CDR2 as SQIVND (reference sequence). The DNA for the CDR3 is TGTGCCAGTAGTACGTTCCGGGACAGGGAAGAGACCCAGTACTTC. Its protein is CASSTFRDREETQYF.

This chain links TRBV30 with TRBJ1-3; D is unclear. Trimming shortened V by 4 bases and J by 1 base, and 5 bases separated the two germline ends. This CDR3 comprises 12 residues. Germline V gene lookup returns CDR1 GTSNPN and CDR2 SVGIG (reference sequence). CDR3 nucleotides: TGTGCCTGGAAGAGGTCTGGAAACACCATATATTTT. It specifies CAWKRSGNTIYF.